This T cell receptor beta chain was retrieved from a study of CD8 T cells in ankylosing spondylitis. Study-level results: Characteristic, it appeared, of ankylosing spondylitis blood was a TCR beta motif of roughly 8 highly homologous variants. Earlier literature documents some of the motif variants in reactive arthritis synovial fluid and blood.

As to this clonotype: Antigen unknown.

From the 5' RACE reads, TCRdb called clonotypes with MiXCR, one entry per CDR3 protein. The top ten hold 29% of the sample, which has 180,000 or so distinct CDR3 sequences, around a tenth seen once. This TCR came from a male donor with ankylosing spondylitis or in good health (not recorded which). The source material was blood, either unsorted or a sorted T cell fraction (not recorded which).

In nucleotides, the CDR3 is TGTGCCAGCAGGACCAGTGAGACCCAGTACTTC. This sequence encodes CASRTSETQYF. The chain is built from TRBV6-1 and TRBJ2-5; D is undetermined. The germline V gene encodes CDR1 MNHNS and CDR2 SASEGT. CDR3 size: 11 residues. Between the trimmed V and J ends, which lost 6 bases and 5 bases, there was a span of 7 bases.